This TCR beta chain was sequenced for a study of cytomegalovirus exposure and HLA in healthy donors. There are 12 residues in the CDR3. The germline V gene encodes CDR1 LNHDA and CDR2 SQIVND (reference sequence). V dropped 6 bases and J dropped 6; count of bases not matched to a gene: 4. PCR used 60 Vbeta primers and 13 Jbeta primers. Sequencing was performed with immunoSEQ multiplex PCR; in TCRdb, only in-frame clones are kept and a portion is missing. The sample contains fewer than 120,000 clones, 60% to 85% of which appear only once. Sampled while nominally healthy, donors likely had unrecorded immune exposures.

This sequence originates from a woman aged 25 to 39 in good health and CMV-seronegative. The chain combines TRBV19 with TRBJ1-2; 7 bases match TRBD1. Sequenced material: PBMCs. The CDR3 nucleotides read TGTGCCAGTAGAAAAGACAGGGATGGCTACACCTTC. Its protein is CASRKDRDGYTF. The full variable domain, in which reference TRBV19 and TRBJ1-2 provide the parts outside the CDR3, is DGGITQSPKYLFRKEGQNVTLSCEQNLNHDAMYWYRQDPGQGLRLIYYSQIVNDFQKGDIAEGYSVSREKKESFPLTVTSAQKNPTAFYLCASRKDRDGYTFGSGTRLTVV.